This TCR beta chain was sequenced during a study of T cells in Graves' hyperthyroidism and ophthalmopathy. This clonotype appeared many times. Regions amplified from RNA transcripts were the TCR beta CDR3 regions. The TCR CDR3 was amplified in a first-round RT-PCR using the HTBI primer set. TCRdb analysed the multiplex PCR reads with MiXCR anew, one entry per CDR3 protein. The top ten hold approximately 50% of the sample, which has 200,000 to 250,000 distinct CDR3 sequences, under 20% seen once. CDR3 size: 15 residues. V dropped 4 bases and J dropped 9; count of bases not matched to a gene: 6. Germline CDR1 KGHDR, CDR2 SFDVKD.

The V and J genes are TRBV24-1 and TRBJ2-1; 12 nucleotides align to TRBD2. Sequencing was done on a sample of blood. This receptor was identified in a man aged 45-65 years with Graves' hyperthyroidism. The CDR3 sequence is CATSDAGLAGREQFF. CDR3 bases: TGTGCCACCAGTGACGCCGGACTAGCGGGGCGTGAGCAGTTCTTC.